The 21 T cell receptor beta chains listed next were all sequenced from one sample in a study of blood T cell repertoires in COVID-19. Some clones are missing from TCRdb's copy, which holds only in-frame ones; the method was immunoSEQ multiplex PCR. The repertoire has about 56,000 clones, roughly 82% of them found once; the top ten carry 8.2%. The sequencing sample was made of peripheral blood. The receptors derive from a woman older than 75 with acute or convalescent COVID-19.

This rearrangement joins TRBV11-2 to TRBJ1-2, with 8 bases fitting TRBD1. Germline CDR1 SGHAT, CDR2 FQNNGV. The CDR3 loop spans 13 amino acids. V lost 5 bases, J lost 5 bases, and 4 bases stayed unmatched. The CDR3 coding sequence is TGTGCCAGCAGCAAGGACAGGGAATATGGCTACACCTTC. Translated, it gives CASSKDREYGYTF.

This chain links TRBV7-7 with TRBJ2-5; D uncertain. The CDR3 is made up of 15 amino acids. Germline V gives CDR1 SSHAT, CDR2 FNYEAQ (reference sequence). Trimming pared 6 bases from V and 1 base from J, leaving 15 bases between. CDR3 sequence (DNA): TGTGCCAGCAGTTTCGCCGGTAGTCGCCAAGAGACCCAGTACTTC. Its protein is CASSFAGSRQETQYF. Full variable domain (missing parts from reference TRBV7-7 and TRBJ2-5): GAGVSQSPRYKVTKRGQDVTLRCDPISSHATLYWYQQALGQGPEFLTYFNYEAQPDKSGLPSDRFSAERPEGSISTLTIQRTEQRDSAMYRCASSFAGSRQETQYFGPGTRLLVL.

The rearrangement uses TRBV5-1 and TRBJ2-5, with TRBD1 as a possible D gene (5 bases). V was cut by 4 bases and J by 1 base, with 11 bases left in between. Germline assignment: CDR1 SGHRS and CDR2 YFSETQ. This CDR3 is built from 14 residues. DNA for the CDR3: TGCGCCAGCAGCGTGAACAGGATCCAAGAGACCCAGTACTTC. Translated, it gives CASSVNRIQETQYF.

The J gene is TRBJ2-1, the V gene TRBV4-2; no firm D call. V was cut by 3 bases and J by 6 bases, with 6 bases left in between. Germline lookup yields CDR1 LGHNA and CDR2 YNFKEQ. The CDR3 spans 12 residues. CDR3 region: CASSQVSNEQFF. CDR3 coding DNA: TGTGCCAGCAGCCAGGTTAGCAATGAGCAGTTCTTC.

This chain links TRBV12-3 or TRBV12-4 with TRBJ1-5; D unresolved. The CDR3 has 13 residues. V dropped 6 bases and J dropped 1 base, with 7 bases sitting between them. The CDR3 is CASRVSSNQPQHF. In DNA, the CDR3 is TGTGCCAGCAGAGTAAGCAGCAATCAGCCCCAGCATTTT.

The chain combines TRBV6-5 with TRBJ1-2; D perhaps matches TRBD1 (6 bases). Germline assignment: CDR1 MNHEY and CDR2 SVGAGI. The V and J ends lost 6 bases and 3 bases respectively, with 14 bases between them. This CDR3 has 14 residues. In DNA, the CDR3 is TGTGCCAGCAGGGACCAACAGGGCCACTATGGCTACACCTTC. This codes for CASRDQQGHYGYTF.

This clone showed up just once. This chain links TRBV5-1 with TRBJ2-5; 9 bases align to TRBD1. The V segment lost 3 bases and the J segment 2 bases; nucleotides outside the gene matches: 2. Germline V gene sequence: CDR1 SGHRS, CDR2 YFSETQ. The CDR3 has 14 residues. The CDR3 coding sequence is TGCGCCAGCAGCTGGGGGACAGGGCAAGAGACCCAGTACTTC. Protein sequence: CASSWGTGQETQYF.

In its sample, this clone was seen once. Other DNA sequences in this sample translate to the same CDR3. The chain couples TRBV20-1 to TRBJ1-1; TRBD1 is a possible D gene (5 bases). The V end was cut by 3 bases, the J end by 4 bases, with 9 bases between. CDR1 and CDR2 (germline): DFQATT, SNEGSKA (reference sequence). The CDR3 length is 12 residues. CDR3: CSASRGGTEAFF. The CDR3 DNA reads TGCAGTGCTAGTCGGGGGGGCACTGAAGCTTTCTTT.

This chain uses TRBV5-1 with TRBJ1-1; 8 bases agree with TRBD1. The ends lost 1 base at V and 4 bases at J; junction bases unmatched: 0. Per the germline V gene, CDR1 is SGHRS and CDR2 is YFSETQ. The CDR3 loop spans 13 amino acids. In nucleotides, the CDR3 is TGCGCCAGCAGCTTGACAGGGGGCACTGAAGCTTTCTTT. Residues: CASSLTGGTEAFF.

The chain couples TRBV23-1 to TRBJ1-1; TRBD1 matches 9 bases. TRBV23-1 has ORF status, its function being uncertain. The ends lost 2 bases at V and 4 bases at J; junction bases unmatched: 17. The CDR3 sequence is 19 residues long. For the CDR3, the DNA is TGCGCCAGCAGTCAAGCCCCCGGACAGGGGAGGCACAGGCCCACTGAAGCTTTCTTT. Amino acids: CASSQAPGQGRHRPTEAFF.

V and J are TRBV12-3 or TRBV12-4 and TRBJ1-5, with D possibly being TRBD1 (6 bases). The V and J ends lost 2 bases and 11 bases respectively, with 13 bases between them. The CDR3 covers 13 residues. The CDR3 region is CASSLFPGQSQHF. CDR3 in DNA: TGTGCCAGCAGTTTATTCCCCGGACAGTCCCAGCATTTT.

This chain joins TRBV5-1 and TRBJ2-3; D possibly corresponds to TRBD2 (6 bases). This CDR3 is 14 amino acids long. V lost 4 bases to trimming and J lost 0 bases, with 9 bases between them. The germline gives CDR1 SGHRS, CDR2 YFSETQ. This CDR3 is CASSAGTSTDTQYF. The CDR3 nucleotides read TGCGCCAGCAGCGCCGGGACTAGCACAGATACGCAGTATTTT.

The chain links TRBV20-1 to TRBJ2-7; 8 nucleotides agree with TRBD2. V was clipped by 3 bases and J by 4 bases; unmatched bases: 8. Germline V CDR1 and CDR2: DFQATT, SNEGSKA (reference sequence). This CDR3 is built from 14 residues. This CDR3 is CSASNLAGGYEQYF. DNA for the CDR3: TGCAGTGCTAGTAATCTCGCGGGGGGATACGAGCAGTACTTC.

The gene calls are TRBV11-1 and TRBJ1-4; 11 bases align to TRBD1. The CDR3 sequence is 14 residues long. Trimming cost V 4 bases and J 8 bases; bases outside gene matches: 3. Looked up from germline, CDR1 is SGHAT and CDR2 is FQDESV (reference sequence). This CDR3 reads CASSSGQGAEKLFF. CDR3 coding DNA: TGTGCCAGCAGCTCCGGACAGGGGGCCGAAAAACTGTTTTTT. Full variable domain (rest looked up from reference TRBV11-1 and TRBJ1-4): EAEVAQSPRYKITEKSQAVAFWCDPISGHATLYWYRQILGQGPELLVQFQDESVVDDSQLPKDRFSAERLKGVDSTLKIQPAELGDSAMYLCASSSGQGAEKLFFGSGTQLSVL.

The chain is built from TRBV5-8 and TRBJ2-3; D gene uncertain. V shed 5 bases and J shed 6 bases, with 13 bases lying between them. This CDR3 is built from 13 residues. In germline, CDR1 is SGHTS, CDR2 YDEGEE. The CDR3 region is CASSSTVMDTQYF. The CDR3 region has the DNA TGTGCCAGCAGTTCCACGGTGATGGATACGCAGTATTTT. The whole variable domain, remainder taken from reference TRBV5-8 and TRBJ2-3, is EAGVTQSPTHLIKTRGQQATLRCSPISGHTSVYWYQQALGLGLQFLLWYDEGEERNRGNFPPRFSGRQFPNYSSELNVNALELEDSALYLCASSSTVMDTQYFGPGTRLTVL.

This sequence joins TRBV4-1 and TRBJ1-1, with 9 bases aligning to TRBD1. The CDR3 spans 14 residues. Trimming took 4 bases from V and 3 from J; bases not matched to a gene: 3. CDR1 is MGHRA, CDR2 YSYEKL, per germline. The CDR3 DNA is TGCGCCAGCAGCCGACAGGGGGTGGACACTGAAGCTTTCTTT. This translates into CASSRQGVDTEAFF.

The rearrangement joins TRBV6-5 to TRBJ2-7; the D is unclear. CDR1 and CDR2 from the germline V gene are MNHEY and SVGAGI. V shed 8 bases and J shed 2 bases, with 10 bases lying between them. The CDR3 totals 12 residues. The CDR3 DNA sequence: TGTGCCAGCTCCGACACTCCCTACGAGCAGTACTTC. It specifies CASSDTPYEQYF.

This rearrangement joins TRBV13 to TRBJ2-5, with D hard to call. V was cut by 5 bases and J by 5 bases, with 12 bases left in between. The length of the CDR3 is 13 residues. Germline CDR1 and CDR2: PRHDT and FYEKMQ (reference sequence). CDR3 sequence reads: CASSPIAEETQYF. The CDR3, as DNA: TGTGCCAGCAGCCCTATAGCAGAGGAGACCCAGTACTTC.

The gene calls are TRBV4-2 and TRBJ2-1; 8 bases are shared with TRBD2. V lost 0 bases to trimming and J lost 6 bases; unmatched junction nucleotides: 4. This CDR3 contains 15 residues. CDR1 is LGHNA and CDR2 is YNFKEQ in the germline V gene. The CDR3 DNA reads TGTGCCAGCAGCCAAGAGCGGGGGGTGGGCAATGAGCAGTTCTTC. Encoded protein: CASSQERGVGNEQFF.

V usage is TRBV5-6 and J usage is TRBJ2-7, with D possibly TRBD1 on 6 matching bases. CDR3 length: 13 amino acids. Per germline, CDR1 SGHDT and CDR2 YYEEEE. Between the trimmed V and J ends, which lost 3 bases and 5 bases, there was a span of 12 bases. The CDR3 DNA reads TGTGCCAGCAGCTCGGACAGTCCCGACGAGCAGTACTTC. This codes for CASSSDSPDEQYF. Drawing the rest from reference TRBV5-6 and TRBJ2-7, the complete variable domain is DAGVTQSPTHLIKTRGQQVTLRCSPKSGHDTVSWYQQALGQGPQFIFQYYEEEERQRGNFPDRFSGHQFPNYSSELNVNALLLGDSALYLCASSSDSPDEQYFGPGTRLTVT.

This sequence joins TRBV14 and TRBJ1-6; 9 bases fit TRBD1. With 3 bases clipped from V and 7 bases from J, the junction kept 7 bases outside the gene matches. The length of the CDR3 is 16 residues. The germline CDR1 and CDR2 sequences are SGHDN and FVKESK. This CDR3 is CASSQKQGARNSPLHF. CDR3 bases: TGTGCCAGCAGCCAGAAACAGGGGGCGCGGAATTCACCCCTCCACTTT. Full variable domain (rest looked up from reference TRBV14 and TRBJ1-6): EAGVTQFPSHSVIEKGQTVTLRCDPISGHDNLYWYRRVMGKEIKFLLHFVKESKQDESGMPNNRFLAERTGGTYSTLKVQPAELEDSGVYFCASSQKQGARNSPLHFGNGTRLTVT.